This TCR beta chain appears in the sequencing data of a study of T cells after yellow fever vaccination. This clonotype was seen at least ten times. Antigen specificity is unknown. CDR1 is SGHRS and CDR2 is YFSETQ in the germline V gene. The CDR3 covers 16 residues. Trimming took 0 bases from V and 0 from J, leaving 10 bases between them. Via MiXCR, TCRdb re-called the 5' RACE reads, giving one row per CDR3 protein. The sample comprises under 250,000 distinct CDR3 sequences, 6.9% of which are singletons, and roughly 0.86% rests with the top ten. Study-wide results and caveats: The study re-detected most primary-vaccination clones after the booster (about 96% CD4, almost 90% CD8).

The V call is TRBV5-1, the J call TRBJ2-1, with D perhaps given as TRBD1 or TRBD2 (6 bases each). The sequence was collected from a man aged 25 to 45 who received the YFV17D yellow fever vaccine. This material consisted of CD4+ T cells sorted from PBMCs, taken 15 days after the yellow fever booster vaccination. The CDR3, as DNA: TGCGCCAGCAGCTTGGGGGGGGACATCTCCTACAATGAGCAGTTCTTC. This translates into CASSLGGDISYNEQFF.